The next 15 T cell receptor beta chains were all read from a single sample in a study of blood T cell repertoires in COVID-19. Clones were read by immunoSEQ multiplex PCR, and TCRdb kept only the in-frame ones, dropping some. The sample includes more than 95,000 clones, approximately 89% seen only once; the top ten take about 15%. The material sequenced was peripheral blood. The receptors were sampled from a woman aged 80 or over in a cohort sampled during active COVID-19.

The rearrangement links TRBV18 to TRBJ2-7; D perhaps matches TRBD2 (5 bases). The ends were cut back, 5 bases at V and 4 bases at J, with 18 bases in the middle. This CDR3 comprises 15 residues. Germline CDR1 KGHSH, CDR2 LQKENI. In DNA, the CDR3 is TGTGCCAGCTCAAGTGGGCCGCCGGAGGTTTACGAGCAGTACTTC. Protein product: CASSSGPPEVYEQYF.

The chain joins TRBV10-3 to TRBJ1-1, with D tentatively TRBD1 (6 bases). The CDR3 extends over 15 amino acids. CDR1 is ENHRY and CDR2 is SYGVKD in the germline V gene. With 6 bases removed from V and 5 bases from J, the gap between germline ends came to 19 bases. This CDR3 is CAIRTGTTVGTEAFF. The CDR3, as DNA: TGTGCCATCAGGACCGGGACAACGGTGGGTACTGAAGCTTTCTTT.

The chain recombines TRBV19 with TRBJ2-3; 7 nucleotides align to TRBD1. CDR3 length equals 15 residues. Trimming cost V 5 bases and J 0 bases; bases outside gene matches: 5. Germline CDR1 is LNHDA and CDR2 is SQIVND (reference sequence). CDR3: CASSLQGISTDTQYF. Written as DNA, the CDR3 is TGTGCCAGTAGTCTACAGGGGATTAGCACAGATACGCAGTATTTT.

This sequence joins TRBV7-2 and TRBJ2-5, with 7 bases that match TRBD1. CDR3 length: 14 amino acids. Trimming at V came to 2 bases and at J to 6 bases, leaving 6 bases not matched to a gene. Germline-derived CDR1 and CDR2 are SGHTA and FQGNSA. CDR3 loop: CASSLWDRGKTQYF. CDR3 DNA: TGTGCCAGCAGCTTATGGGACAGAGGAAAGACCCAGTACTTC.

The rearrangement links TRBV19 to TRBJ1-1, with TRBD1 matching 10 bases. The length of the CDR3 is 14 residues. The ends lost 6 bases at V and 6 bases at J; junction bases unmatched: 7. CDR1 and CDR2 (germline): LNHDA, SQIVND (reference sequence). CDR3 region: CASSRDRGVAEAFF. The DNA for the CDR3 is TGTGCCAGTAGCCGGGACAGGGGAGTGGCTGAAGCTTTCTTT.

This chain connects TRBV10-1 to TRBJ2-5, with TRBD2 matching over 9 bases. This CDR3 is built from 16 residues. CDR1 and CDR2 (germline): WNHNN, SYGVQD (reference sequence). Trimming took 8 bases from V and 3 from J; bases not matched to a gene: 13. The CDR3 coding sequence is TGCGCCAGCCGGCCTCTTTCACTAGCGGGTGAAGAGACCCAGTACTTC. Residues: CASRPLSLAGEETQYF.

V gene TRBV19 combines with J gene TRBJ1-4, with a possible D match to TRBD1 (6 bases). The CDR3 is 15 amino acids. CDR1 and CDR2 (germline): LNHDA, SQIVND (reference sequence). V was shortened by 1 base and J by 6 bases, with 12 bases between the two germline ends. The CDR3, as DNA: TGTGCCAGTAGTATAGTTACAGGGTACGATGAAAAACTGTTTTTT. As protein: CASSIVTGYDEKLFF.

J is TRBJ1-2 and V is TRBV6-5; 7 bases fit TRBD1. V lost 2 bases to trimming and J lost 5 bases; unmatched junction nucleotides: 2. CDR1 and CDR2 (germline): MNHEY, SVGAGI. This CDR3 has 13 residues. The CDR3 nucleotides read TGTGCCAGCAGTTACCCGGGACAGTATGGCTACACCTTC. Protein product: CASSYPGQYGYTF.

The chain is built from TRBV28 and TRBJ2-1; 10 nucleotides line up with TRBD2. This CDR3 is 16 amino acids long. Germline CDR1 is MDHEN and CDR2 is SYDVKM. The V gene end was trimmed by 7 bases and the J gene end by 9 bases; junction bases not matched to a gene: 15. The CDR3 protein is CASNSLAGGRFGEQFF. For the CDR3, the DNA is TGTGCCAGCAATAGTTTAGCGGGAGGTCGATTTGGTGAGCAGTTCTTC. Based on the CDR3 plus reference TRBV28 and TRBJ2-1, the full variable domain is DVKVTQSSRYLVKRTGEKVFLECVQDMDHENMFWYRQDPGLGLRLIYFSYDVKMKEKGDIPEGYSVSREKKERFSLILESASTNQTSMYLCASNSLAGGRFGEQFFGPGTRLTVL.

CDR3 region: CASSEDAEGTQYF. The CDR3 nucleotides read TGCGCCAGCAGTGAGGACGCTGAGGGGACCCAGTACTTC. The chain couples TRBV10-1 to TRBJ2-5; D perhaps matches TRBD2 (5 bases). The CDR3 spans 13 residues. Trimming shortened V by 2 bases and J by 7 bases, and 11 bases separated the two germline ends. Germline V lookup: CDR1 WNHNN, CDR2 SYGVQD (reference sequence).

This chain's CDR3 is CASSLRTVQETQYF. The DNA of the CDR3 is TGTGCCAGCAGCTTACGGACAGTCCAAGAGACCCAGTACTTC. The gene calls are TRBV13 and TRBJ2-5, with TRBD1 as a possible D gene (6 bases). The length of the CDR3 is 14 residues. V lost 2 bases, J lost 1 base, and 8 bases lay in between. Germline CDR1 reads PRHDT; CDR2 reads FYEKMQ (reference sequence).

The chain uses TRBV5-1 and TRBJ2-1, with 10 bases matching TRBD1. Germline V gene sequence: CDR1 SGHRS, CDR2 YFSETQ. The CDR3 length is 17 residues. V lost 1 base to trimming and J lost 4 bases; unmatched junction nucleotides: 8. The DNA for the CDR3 is TGCGCCAGCAGCTTGAGCTCAGGGGGACAGGGGTACAATGAGCAGTTCTTC. It encodes CASSLSSGGQGYNEQFF.

The V call is TRBV9, the J call TRBJ1-1, with D hard to call. The germline V and J ends were trimmed by 6 bases and 0 bases, with 9 bases remaining between them. The CDR3 spans 13 residues. Germline V gives CDR1 SGDLS, CDR2 YYNGEE. The CDR3 loop is CASTRELNTEAFF. In DNA form, the CDR3 reads TGTGCCAGCACGAGGGAACTGAACACTGAAGCTTTCTTT.

This clone was counted once. The chain has TRBV13 and TRBJ2-7; 7 positions agree with TRBD1. J was trimmed by 2 bases and V by 3 bases; bases with no gene match: 4. The CDR3 is 14 residues long. CDR1 and CDR2 (germline): PRHDT, FYEKMQ (reference sequence). The CDR3 sequence is CASSFDREPYEQYF. In DNA form, the CDR3 reads TGTGCCAGCAGCTTCGACAGGGAACCCTACGAGCAGTACTTC.

DNA of the CDR3: TGTGCCACCAGTGATTTGCTTACTAGCTCCTACAATGAGCAGTTCTTC. Amino acid sequence: CATSDLLTSSYNEQFF. This chain uses TRBV24-1 with TRBJ2-1; weak D call: TRBD2 (5 bases). The CDR3 sequence is 16 residues long. Germline V CDR1 and CDR2: KGHDR, SFDVKD. Trimming cost V 0 bases and J 0 bases, with 8 bases left between them.